The 9 T cell receptor beta chains presented below share a single source sample, sequenced in a study of molecular identifiers for immune sequencing clone quantification (dated by TCRdb to the late 2010s). The library was produced with PCR. These reads were obtained on an Illumina HiSeq 4000. The public reads were quality trimmed at Q25 with fastp and then assembled into clones with MiXCR by TCRdb, keeping productive beta chains. A single entry per CDR3 protein holds the most common genes and DNA from its merged rows. This sample lists hundreds of thousands of distinct CDR3 sequences; roughly 23% were detected once. Together, the top ten hold approximately 0.8% of the sample. The sample taken for sequencing was naive CD8+ T cells from blood, with Jurkat cell RNA spiked in. Interpreted using the paper, the cell subset or site label stands for: FACS-sorted CD8+CD4-CCR7+CD45RA+ naive T cells. The receptors here all came from a human donor in good health. Some libraries in this study had Jurkat cell RNA spiked in.

In regard to this clonotype: One junction end disagrees with the germline gene, perhaps due to a read error. This sequence joins TRBV11-2 and TRBJ1-1; no clear D. Germline V lookup: CDR1 SGHAT, CDR2 FQNNGV. This CDR3 has 13 residues. This CDR3 is CASSLVVGTEALF. CDR3 coding DNA: TGTGCCAGCAGCTTAGTCGTGGGCACTGAAGCTCTCTTT.

This clonotype was seen ten or more times. The V gene is TRBV3-1, the J gene TRBJ2-7, with TRBD2 identical over 11 bases. Germline-derived CDR1 and CDR2 are LGHDT and YNNKEL (reference sequence). The CDR3 spans 15 residues. The trim removed 4 bases at V and 3 bases at J, leaving 5 bases unmatched. CDR3 amino acids: CASSPFGTSGYEQYF. Written as DNA, the CDR3 is TGTGCCAGCAGCCCTTTTGGGACTAGCGGCTACGAGCAGTACTTC.

On this clonotype: Given a much more abundant clone one base away, this may be a read error. V and J are TRBV7-9 and TRBJ2-2; 11 nucleotides line up with TRBD2. V gave up 5 bases and J gave up 11 bases; unmatched junction bases: 13. This CDR3 region has 16 residues. The V gene's germline CDR1 is SEHNR and CDR2 FQNEAQ (reference sequence). The CDR3 protein is CASSPEGTSGYIELFF. The CDR3 DNA reads TGTGCCAGCAGCCCAGAAGGGACTAGCGGATATATTGAGCTGTTTTTT.

This clonotype has at least ten counts. The chain is built from TRBV7-9 and TRBJ1-1; D not resolved. This CDR3 is built from 13 residues. V gave up 1 base and J gave up 7 bases, with 10 bases separating them. From germline, CDR1 is SEHNR and CDR2 FQNEAQ (reference sequence). The CDR3 coding sequence is TGTGCCAGCAGCTTAGTGTCCCGACTTGAAGCTTTCTTT. It yields the protein CASSLVSRLEAFF.

A remark on this clonotype: Given a much more abundant clone one base away, this may be a read error. V gene TRBV2 combines with J gene TRBJ2-3, with 12 bases that match TRBD2. The CDR3 covers 14 residues. Per the germline V gene, CDR1 is SNHLY and CDR2 is FYNNEI. The CDR3: CANWGLAGTDAQYF. In DNA, the CDR3 is TGTGCCAACTGGGGACTAGCGGGCACAGATGCGCAGTATTTT.

As for this clonotype: Being one base from a much bigger clone, this may be a read error. The chain recombines TRBV4-3 with TRBJ1-5; perhaps TRBD1 as D (5 bases). The CDR3 loop spans 15 amino acids. Germline V CDR1 and CDR2: LGHNA, YSLEER. The CDR3 here is CASCQDRRDDQPQHF. DNA of the CDR3: TGCGCCAGCTGCCAAGATCGCAGGGACGATCAGCCCCAGCATTTT.

This clonotype was observed a handful of times. The chain combines TRBV19 with TRBJ1-1; D is uncertain. V lost 3 bases and J lost 4, with 9 bases in between. The germline V gene has CDR1 LNHDA and CDR2 SQIVND (reference sequence). This CDR3 comprises 13 residues. The CDR3, as DNA: TGTGCCAGTAGTATTGGTTGGGGCACTGAAGCTTTCTTT. Translation gives CASSIGWGTEAFF.

This clonotype was counted a few times. The V and J genes are TRBV20-1 and TRBJ1-1; a possible D gene is TRBD1 (5 bases). V lost 6 bases and J lost 4, with 18 bases in between. In germline, CDR1 is DFQATT, CDR2 SNEGSKA (reference sequence). The CDR3 sequence is 14 residues long. The CDR3 here is CSAPQVGEGTEAFF. The DNA of the CDR3 is TGCAGTGCCCCCCAAGTGGGGGAGGGCACTGAAGCTTTCTTT.

Comments on this clonotype: A much larger clone sits a single nucleotide away, making a read error possible. The V gene is TRBV10-3, the J gene TRBJ2-7; TRBD2 is a possible D gene (5 bases). The CDR3 loop spans 13 amino acids. Germline V gene lookup returns CDR1 ENHRY and CDR2 SYGVKD. The CDR3 sequence is CANSETQGGLEYF. As DNA, the CDR3 is TGTGCCAACAGTGAAACTCAAGGCGGGCTTGAGTACTTC.